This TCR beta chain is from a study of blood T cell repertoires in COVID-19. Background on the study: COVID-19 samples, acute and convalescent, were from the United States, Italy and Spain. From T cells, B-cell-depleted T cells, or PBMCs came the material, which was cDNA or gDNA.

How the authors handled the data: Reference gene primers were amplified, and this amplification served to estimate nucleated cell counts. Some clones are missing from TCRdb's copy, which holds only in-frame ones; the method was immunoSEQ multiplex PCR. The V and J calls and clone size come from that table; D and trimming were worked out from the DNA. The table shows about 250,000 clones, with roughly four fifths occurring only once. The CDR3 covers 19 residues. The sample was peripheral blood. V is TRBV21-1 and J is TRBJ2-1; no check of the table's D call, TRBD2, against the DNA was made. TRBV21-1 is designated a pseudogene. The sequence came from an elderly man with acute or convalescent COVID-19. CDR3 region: CASSKALSGLAGGPGEQFF. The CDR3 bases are TGTGCCAGCAGCAAAGCGCTTTCCGGACTAGCGGGAGGGCCCGGTGAGCAGTTCTTC.